This T cell receptor beta chain came from a study of vaccination and CD4 T cells after COVID-19. Study overall: Median draw time for post-COVID samples was about 100 days post-diagnosis (range 35 to 161). Overlapping spike peptides from SARS-CoV-2, HCoV-NL63, HCoV-OC43 and HCoV-229E served to stimulate the cells.

Regarding this clonotype: Its antigen is currently unknown.

Documented treatment: 10-day PBMC culture with coronavirus spike peptide pools or control peptides (ViraFEST assay). CD4+ T cells of the unexposed donor were collected before the COVID-19 pandemic (2011-2018). SARS-CoV-2 S/N and four cold-coronavirus spikes were used to probe unexposed-donor CD4+ T cells, cells permitting. The Oncomine TCR Beta short-read assay was applied to DNA of cultured CD4+ T cells. TCRdb re-called the PCR reads through MiXCR, storing one row per CDR3 protein. The table records 9,500 to 10,000 distinct CDR3 sequences, 34% of them present only once. J was trimmed by 7 bases and V by 2 bases; bases with no gene match: 8. The CDR3 has 15 amino acids. Germline assignment: CDR1 MNHEY and CDR2 SMNVEV (reference sequence).

The chain uses TRBV27 and TRBJ2-1; TRBD1 matches at 7 bases. Sample: CD4+ T cells from blood, cultured in vitro. This TCR derives from a human donor in good health. The CDR3 DNA reads TGTGCCAGCAGTTTAGGGGGCTTACAGGGGAATGAGCAGTTCTTC. It specifies CASSLGGLQGNEQFF.